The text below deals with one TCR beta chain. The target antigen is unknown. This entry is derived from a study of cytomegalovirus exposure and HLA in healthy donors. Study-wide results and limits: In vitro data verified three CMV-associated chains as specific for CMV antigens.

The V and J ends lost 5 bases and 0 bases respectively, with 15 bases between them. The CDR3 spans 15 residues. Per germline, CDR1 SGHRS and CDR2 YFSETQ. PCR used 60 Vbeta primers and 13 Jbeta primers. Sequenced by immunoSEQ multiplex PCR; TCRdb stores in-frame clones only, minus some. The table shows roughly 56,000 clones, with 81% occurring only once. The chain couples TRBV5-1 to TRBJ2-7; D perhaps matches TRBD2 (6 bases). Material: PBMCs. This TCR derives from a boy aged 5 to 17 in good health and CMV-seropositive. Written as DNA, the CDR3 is TGCGCCAGCAGTAGAGGGTCCGGGAGCTCCTACGAGCAGTACTTC. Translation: CASSRGSGSSYEQYF.